This TCR beta chain originates from a study of OX40 agonist ivuxolimab in advanced cancers. Findings of the study overall: The CD4+ and CD8+ T cells in the blood had expanded clonally by week 6 at 0.1 to 3.0 mg/kg.

Germline CDR1 is SGHVS and CDR2 is FNYEAQ. Between the trimmed V and J ends, which lost 3 bases and 2 bases, there was a span of 7 bases. The CDR3 has 13 residues. In the case of this clone: What it binds is unknown.

Samples of blood were obtained at baseline, on cycle 4 day 1, and on cycle 7 day 1. TCRdb's copy holds only in-frame clones and misses some; the assay was immunoSEQ multiplex PCR. The sample carries under 70,000 clones, 92% recorded once. V usage is TRBV7-6 and J usage is TRBJ1-1, with D possibly being TRBD1 (5 bases). The source of this sequence is an adult with an advanced solid tumor such as melanoma, head and neck, liver or kidney cancer. Sequenced here: CD4+ or CD8+ T cells sorted from blood, sampled in a trial of the OX40 agonist ivuxolimab. The CDR3 sequence: CASSLGTNTEAFF. CDR3 bases: TGTGCCAGCAGCTTGGGGACCAACACTGAAGCTTTCTTT.